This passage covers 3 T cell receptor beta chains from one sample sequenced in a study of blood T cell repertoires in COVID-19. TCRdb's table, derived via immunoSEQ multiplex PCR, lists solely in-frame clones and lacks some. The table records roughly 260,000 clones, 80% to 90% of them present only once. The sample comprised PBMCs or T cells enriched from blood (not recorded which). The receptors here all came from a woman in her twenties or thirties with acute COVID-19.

The CDR3 sequence is CASSISGVAFF. The CDR3 nucleotides read TGTGCCAGTAGTATATCGGGGGTAGCTTTCTTT. The chain carries TRBV19 and TRBJ1-1, with D perhaps matching TRBD1 (5 bases). CDR1 is LNHDA, CDR2 SQIVND, per germline (reference sequence). The V gene lost 2 bases and the J gene lost 10 bases, with 8 bases spanning the gap. The CDR3 is made up of 11 amino acids. Using reference TRBV19 and TRBJ1-1 for the parts outside the CDR3, the full variable domain is DGGITQSPKYLFRKEGQNVTLSCEQNLNHDAMYWYRQDPGQGLRLIYYSQIVNDFQKGDIAEGYSVSREKKESFPLTVTSAQKNPTAFYLCASSISGVAFFGQGTRLTVV.

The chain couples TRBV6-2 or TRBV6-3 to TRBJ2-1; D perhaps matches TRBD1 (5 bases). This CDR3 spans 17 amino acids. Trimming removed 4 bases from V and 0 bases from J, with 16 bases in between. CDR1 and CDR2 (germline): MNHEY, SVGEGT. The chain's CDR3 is CASSSLRTPSSYNEQFF. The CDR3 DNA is TGTGCCAGCAGTTCGCTACGGACACCGAGCTCCTACAATGAGCAGTTCTTC.

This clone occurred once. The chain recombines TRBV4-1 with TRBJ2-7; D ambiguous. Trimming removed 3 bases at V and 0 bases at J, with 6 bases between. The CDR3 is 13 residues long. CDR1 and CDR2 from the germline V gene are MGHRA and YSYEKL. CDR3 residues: CASSQESSYEQYF. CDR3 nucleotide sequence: TGCGCCAGCAGCCAGGAGAGCTCCTACGAGCAGTACTTC.